This note documents a single T cell receptor beta chain sequence. Its antigen remains unknown. This sample was included in a study of early T cells in non-severe SARS-CoV-2 infection. Points from the study as a whole: VDJdb matches were skewed toward anti-spike CD8 T cell responses.

TCRdb reanalysed the 5' RACE reads using MiXCR and keeps one entry per CDR3 protein. The sample yields roughly 71,000 distinct CDR3 sequences, less than 15% seen once. This CDR3 has 15 amino acids. The junction had 8 bases not matched to a gene; V was cut back by 6 bases and J by 0 bases. Per the germline V gene, CDR1 is SQVTM and CDR2 is ANQGSEA. This chain connects TRBV29-1 to TRBJ2-3, with 8 bases lining up with TRBD2. The TCR sequence derives from an adult who was a healthcare worker with PCR-confirmed SARS-CoV-2 infection or an uninfected control (not recorded which). Sequencing used whole blood. The CDR3 region is CSVDFSGRSTDTQYF. CDR3 coding DNA: TGCAGCGTCGACTTCAGCGGGAGAAGCACAGATACGCAGTATTTT.